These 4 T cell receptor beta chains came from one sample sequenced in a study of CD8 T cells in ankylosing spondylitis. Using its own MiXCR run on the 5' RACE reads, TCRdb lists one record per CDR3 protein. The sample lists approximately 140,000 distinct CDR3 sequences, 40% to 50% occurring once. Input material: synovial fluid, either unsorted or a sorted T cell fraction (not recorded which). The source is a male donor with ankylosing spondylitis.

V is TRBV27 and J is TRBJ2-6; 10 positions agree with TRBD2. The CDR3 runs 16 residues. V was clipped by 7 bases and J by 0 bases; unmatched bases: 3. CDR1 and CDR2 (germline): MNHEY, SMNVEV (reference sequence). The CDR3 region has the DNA TGTGCCAGCACTAGCGGGGGACCCTCTGGGGCCAACGTCCTGACTTTC. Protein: CASTSGGPSGANVLTF.

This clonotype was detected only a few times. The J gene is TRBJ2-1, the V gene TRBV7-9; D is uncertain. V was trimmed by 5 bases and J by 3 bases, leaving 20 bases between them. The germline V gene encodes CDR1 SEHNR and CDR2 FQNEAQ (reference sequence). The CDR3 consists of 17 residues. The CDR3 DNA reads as TGTGCCAGCAGCCCAACGTCCCCAGGCGGAGTCTACAATGAGCAGTTCTTC. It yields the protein CASSPTSPGGVYNEQFF.

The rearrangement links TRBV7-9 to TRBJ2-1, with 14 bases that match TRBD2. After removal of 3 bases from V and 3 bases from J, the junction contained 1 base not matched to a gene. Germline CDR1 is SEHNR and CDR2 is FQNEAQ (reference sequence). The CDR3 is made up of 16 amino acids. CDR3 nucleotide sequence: TGTGCCAGCAGCTTGGGACTAGCGGGGGACTACAATGAGCAGTTCTTC. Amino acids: CASSLGLAGDYNEQFF.

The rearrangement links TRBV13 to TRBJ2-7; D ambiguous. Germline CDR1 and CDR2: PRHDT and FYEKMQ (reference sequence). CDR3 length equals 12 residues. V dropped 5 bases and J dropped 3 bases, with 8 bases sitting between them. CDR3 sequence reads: CASSTPSYEQYF. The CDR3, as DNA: TGTGCCAGCAGCACACCAAGCTACGAGCAGTACTTC.